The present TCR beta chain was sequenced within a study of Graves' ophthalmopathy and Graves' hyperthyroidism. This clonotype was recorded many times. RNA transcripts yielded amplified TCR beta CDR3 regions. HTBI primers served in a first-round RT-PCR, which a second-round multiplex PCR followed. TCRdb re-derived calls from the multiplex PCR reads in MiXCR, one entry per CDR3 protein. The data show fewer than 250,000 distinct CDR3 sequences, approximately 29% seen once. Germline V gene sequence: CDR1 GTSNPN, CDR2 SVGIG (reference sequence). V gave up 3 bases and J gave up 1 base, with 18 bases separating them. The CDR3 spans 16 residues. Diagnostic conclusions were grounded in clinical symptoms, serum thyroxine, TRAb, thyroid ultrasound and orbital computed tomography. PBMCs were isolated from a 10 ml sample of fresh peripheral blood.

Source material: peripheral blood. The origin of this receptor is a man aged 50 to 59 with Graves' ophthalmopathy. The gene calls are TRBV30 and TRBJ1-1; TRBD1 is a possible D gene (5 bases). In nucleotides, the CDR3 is TGTGCCTGGAGCCCCCGGATAACTGGGGGGAACACTGAAGCTTTCTTT. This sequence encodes CAWSPRITGGNTEAFF.